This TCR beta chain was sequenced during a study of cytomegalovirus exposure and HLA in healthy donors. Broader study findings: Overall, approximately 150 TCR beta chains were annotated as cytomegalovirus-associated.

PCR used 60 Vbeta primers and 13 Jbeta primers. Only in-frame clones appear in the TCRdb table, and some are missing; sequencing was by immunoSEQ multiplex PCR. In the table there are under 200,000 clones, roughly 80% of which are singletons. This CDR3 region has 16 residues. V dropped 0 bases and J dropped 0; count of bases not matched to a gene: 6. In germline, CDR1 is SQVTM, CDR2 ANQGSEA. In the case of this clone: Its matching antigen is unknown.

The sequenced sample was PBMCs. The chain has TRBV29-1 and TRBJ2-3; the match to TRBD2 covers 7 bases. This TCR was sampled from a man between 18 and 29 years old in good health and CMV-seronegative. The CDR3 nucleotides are TGCAGCGTTGAAGATCGACTAGCAGCTAGCACAGATACGCAGTATTTT. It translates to CSVEDRLAASTDTQYF.